This TCR beta chain was observed in a study of PD-1 blockade in mismatch repair-deficient tumors. Findings and caveats of the study: Tumor-resident clones, often absent from pretreatment blood, expanded after pembrolizumab and then contracted.

TCR sequencing covered a few patients who responded to pembrolizumab. A word on this clone: Its specificity is not known.

Germline-derived CDR1 and CDR2 are SGHVT and SQSDAQ. The CDR3 is 17 amino acids. Unmatched junction bases numbered 10, after V lost 1 base and J lost 4 bases. The data were produced by immunoSEQ multiplex PCR, yet TCRdb's version contains in-frame clones alone and is incomplete. The table records tens of thousands of clones, 80% to 90% of them present only once. This TCR was sampled from an adult with mismatch repair-deficient cancer. The chain employs TRBV7-4 and TRBJ2-3; TRBD2 matches at 8 bases. This specimen consisted of peripheral blood, obtained 2 weeks after starting pembrolizumab. The DNA for the CDR3 is TGTGCCAGCAGCTTAGGTCTCGGCGGGGGGCGGGCAGATACGCAGTATTTT. Protein: CASSLGLGGGRADTQYF.